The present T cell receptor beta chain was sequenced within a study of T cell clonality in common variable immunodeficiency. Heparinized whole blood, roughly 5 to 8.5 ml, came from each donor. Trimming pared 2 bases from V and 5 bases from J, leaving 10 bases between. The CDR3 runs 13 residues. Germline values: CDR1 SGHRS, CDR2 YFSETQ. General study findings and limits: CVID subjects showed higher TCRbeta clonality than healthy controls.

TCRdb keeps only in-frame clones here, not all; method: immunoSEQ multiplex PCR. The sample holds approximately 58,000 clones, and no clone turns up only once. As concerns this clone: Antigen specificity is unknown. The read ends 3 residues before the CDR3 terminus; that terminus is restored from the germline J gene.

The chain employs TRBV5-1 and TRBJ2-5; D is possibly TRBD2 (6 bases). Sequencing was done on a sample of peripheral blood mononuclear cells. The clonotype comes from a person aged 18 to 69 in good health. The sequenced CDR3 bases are TGCGCCAGCAGCTTCGGGGGAGGTGAGACC. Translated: CASSFGGGET. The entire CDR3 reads CASSFGGGETQYF. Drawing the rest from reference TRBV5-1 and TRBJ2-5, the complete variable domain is KAGVTQTPRYLIKTRGQQVTLSCSPISGHRSVSWYQQTPGQGLQFLFEYFSETQRNKGNFPGRFSGRQFSNSRSEMNVSTLELGDSALYLCASSFGGGETQYFGPGTRLLVL.